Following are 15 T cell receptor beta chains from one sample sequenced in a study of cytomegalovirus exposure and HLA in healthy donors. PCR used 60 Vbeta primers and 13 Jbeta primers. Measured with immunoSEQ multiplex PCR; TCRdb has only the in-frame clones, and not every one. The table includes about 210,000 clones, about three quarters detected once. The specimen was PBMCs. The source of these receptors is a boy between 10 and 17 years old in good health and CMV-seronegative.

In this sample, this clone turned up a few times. As DNA, the CDR3 is TGTGCCAGTAAAGAGTTTACTCAGCCCCAGCATTTT. Protein sequence: CASKEFTQPQHF. The chain uses TRBV19 and TRBJ1-5; D not certain. The germline V gene has CDR1 LNHDA and CDR2 SQIVND (reference sequence). The CDR3 covers 12 residues. Trimming shortened V by 7 bases and J by 6 bases, and 10 bases separated the two germline ends.

The DNA of the CDR3 is TGCGCCAGCAGTGGCGGGAGTTTCTATGAGCAGTTCTTC. Amino acid sequence: CASSGGSFYEQFF. The chain employs TRBV10-2 and TRBJ2-1; 7 positions agree with TRBD2. The CDR3 is 13 amino acids. In germline, CDR1 is WSHSY, CDR2 SAAADI. V lost 4 bases, J lost 8 bases, and 5 bases stayed unmatched.

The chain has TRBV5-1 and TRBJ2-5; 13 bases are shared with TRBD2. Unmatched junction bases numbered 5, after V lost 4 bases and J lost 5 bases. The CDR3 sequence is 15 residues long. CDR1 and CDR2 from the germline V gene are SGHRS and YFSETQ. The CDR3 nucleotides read TGCGCCAGCAGCCAACTAGCGGGGGGGCTTGAGACCCAGTACTTC. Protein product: CASSQLAGGLETQYF.

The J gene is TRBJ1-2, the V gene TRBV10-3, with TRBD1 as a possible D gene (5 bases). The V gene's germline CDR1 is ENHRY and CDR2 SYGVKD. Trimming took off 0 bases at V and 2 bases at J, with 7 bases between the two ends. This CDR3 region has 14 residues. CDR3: CAISESSGNYGYTF. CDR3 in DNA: TGTGCCATCAGTGAGTCGTCAGGGAACTATGGCTACACCTTC.

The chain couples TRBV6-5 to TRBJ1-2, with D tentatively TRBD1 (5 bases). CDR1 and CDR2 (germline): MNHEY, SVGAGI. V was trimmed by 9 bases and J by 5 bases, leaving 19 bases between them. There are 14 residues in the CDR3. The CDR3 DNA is TGTGCCAGTCGTCAGGGATCTGCTCTGTATGGCTACACCTTC. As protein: CASRQGSALYGYTF.

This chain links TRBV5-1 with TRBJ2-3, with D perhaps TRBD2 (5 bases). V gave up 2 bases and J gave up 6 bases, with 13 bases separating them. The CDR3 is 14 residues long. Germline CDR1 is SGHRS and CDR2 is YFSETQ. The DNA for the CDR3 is TGCGCCAGCAGCTTCGGACTCCCGCAGGATACGCAGTATTTT. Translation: CASSFGLPQDTQYF.

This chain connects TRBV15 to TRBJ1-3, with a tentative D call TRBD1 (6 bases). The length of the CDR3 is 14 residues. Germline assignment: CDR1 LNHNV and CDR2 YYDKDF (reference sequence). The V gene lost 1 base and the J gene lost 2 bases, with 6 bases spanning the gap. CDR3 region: CATSRGTAGNTIYF. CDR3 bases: TGTGCCACCAGCAGAGGGACAGCTGGAAACACCATATATTTT.

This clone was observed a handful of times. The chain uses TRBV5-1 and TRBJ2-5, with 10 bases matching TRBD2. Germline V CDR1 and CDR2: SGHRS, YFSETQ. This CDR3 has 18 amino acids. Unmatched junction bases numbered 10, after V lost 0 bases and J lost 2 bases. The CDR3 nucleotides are TGCGCCAGCAGCTTGGGATATCTAGCGGGAGTGCGGCAAGAGACCCAGTACTTC. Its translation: CASSLGYLAGVRQETQYF. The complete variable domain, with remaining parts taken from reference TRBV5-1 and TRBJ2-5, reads KAGVTQTPRYLIKTRGQQVTLSCSPISGHRSVSWYQQTPGQGLQFLFEYFSETQRNKGNFPGRFSGRQFSNSRSEMNVSTLELGDSALYLCASSLGYLAGVRQETQYFGPGTRLLVL.

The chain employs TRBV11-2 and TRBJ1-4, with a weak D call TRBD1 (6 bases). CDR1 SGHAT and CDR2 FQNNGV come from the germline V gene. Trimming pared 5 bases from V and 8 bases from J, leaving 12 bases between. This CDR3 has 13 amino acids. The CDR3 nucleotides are TGTGCCAGCAGCACCACAGGACAGGAAAAACTGTTTTTT. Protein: CASSTTGQEKLFF.

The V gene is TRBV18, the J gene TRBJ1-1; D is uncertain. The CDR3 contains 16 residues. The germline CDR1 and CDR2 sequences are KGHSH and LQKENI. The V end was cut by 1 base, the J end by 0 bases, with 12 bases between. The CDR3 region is CASSPQPPRMNTEAFF. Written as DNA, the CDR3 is TGTGCCAGCTCACCACAGCCCCCCAGGATGAACACTGAAGCTTTCTTT.

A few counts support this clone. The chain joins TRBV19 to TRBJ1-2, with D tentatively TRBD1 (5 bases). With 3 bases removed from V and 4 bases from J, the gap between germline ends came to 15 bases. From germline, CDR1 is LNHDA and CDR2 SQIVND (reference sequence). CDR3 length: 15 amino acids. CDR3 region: CASSITLGQGYGYTF. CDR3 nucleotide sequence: TGTGCCAGTAGTATCACCTTGGGGCAGGGCTATGGCTACACCTTC.

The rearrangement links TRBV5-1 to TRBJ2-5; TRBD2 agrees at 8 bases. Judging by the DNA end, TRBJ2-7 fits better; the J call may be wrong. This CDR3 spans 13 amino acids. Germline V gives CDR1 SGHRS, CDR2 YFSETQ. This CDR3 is CASSGGRLYEQYF. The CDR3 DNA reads TGCGCCAGCAGCGGCGGGAGGCTCTACGAGCAGTACTTC.

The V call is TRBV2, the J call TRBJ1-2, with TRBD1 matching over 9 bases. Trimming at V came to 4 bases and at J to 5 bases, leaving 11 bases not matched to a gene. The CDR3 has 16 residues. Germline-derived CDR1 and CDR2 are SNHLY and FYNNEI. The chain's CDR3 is CASSGADRGRRYGYTF. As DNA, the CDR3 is TGTGCCAGCAGTGGAGCCGACAGGGGGAGGAGGTATGGCTACACCTTC.

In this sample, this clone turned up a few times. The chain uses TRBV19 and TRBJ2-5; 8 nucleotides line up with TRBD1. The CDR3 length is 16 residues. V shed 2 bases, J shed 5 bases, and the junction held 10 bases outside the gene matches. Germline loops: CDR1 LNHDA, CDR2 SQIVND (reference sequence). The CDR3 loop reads CASSIWGQGAWETQYF. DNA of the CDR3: TGTGCCAGTAGTATATGGGGGCAGGGGGCGTGGGAGACCCAGTACTTC. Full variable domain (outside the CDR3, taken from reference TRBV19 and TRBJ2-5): DGGITQSPKYLFRKEGQNVTLSCEQNLNHDAMYWYRQDPGQGLRLIYYSQIVNDFQKGDIAEGYSVSREKKESFPLTVTSAQKNPTAFYLCASSIWGQGAWETQYFGPGTRLLVL.

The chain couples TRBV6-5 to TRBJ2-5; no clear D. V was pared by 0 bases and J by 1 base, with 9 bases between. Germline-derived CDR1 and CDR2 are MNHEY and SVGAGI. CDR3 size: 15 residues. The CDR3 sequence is CASSYSLASQETQYF. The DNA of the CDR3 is TGTGCCAGCAGTTACTCGTTGGCAAGCCAAGAGACCCAGTACTTC.